Listed below are T cell receptor beta chains from one sample, sequenced in a study of metastatic and nonmetastatic thyroid tumors. MiXCR re-clonotyped the PCR reads for TCRdb. The repertoire has 50,000 to 60,000 clones, about 15% of them found once; the top ten carry about 3%. What was sequenced was blood. The receptor source for this set is a female donor with papillary thyroid cancer or a benign thyroid nodule (not recorded which). Some clones in this sample may be carry-over from other donors' samples. Each CDR3 is given with its conserved first and last residue. A D gene is named only where the DNA matches it firmly. The size entry is marked missing in some rows and otherwise reads once, few, many or a size class.

j_gene: TRBJ2-3
d_gene: TRBD2
v_gene: TRBV18
abundance: many
CDR3aa: CASSPGLAGGISTDTQYF
CDR3nt: TGTGCCAGCTCCCCGGGACTAGCGGGGGGAATCAGCACAGATACGCAGTATTTT

j_gene: TRBJ1-2
d_gene: TRBD1
v_gene: TRBV28
abundance: many
CDR3aa: CASSLGLGGIYGYTF
CDR3nt: TGTGCCAGCAGTTTGGGATTAGGGGGCATCTATGGTTACACCTTC

j_gene: TRBJ1-2
d_gene: NA
v_gene: TRBV6-5
abundance: many
CDR3aa: CASSYGGLSQSYGYTF
CDR3nt: TGTGCCAGCAGTTACGGGGGACTCTCGCAATCTTATGGCTACACCTTC

j_gene: TRBJ1-4
d_gene: TRBD1
v_gene: TRBV2
abundance: few
CDR3aa: CASRGTGSTVFF
CDR3nt: TGTGCCAGCAGGGGGACAGGGAGTACAGTGTTTTTT

j_gene: TRBJ2-7
d_gene: TRBD1
v_gene: TRBV12-3/TRBV12-4
abundance: NA
CDR3aa: CASSLQGARYEQYF
CDR3nt: TGTGCCAGCAGTTTACAGGGGGCGCGTTACGAGCAGTACTTC

j_gene: TRBJ2-3
d_gene: NA
v_gene: TRBV7-2
abundance: many
CDR3aa: CASSLGLGTDTQYF
CDR3nt: TGTGCCAGCAGCTTAGGGTTGGGGACAGATACGCAGTATTTT

j_gene: TRBJ2-2
d_gene: TRBD2
v_gene: TRBV28
abundance: few
CDR3aa: CASSFTGLSGGTWELFF
CDR3nt: TGTGCCAGCAGTTTTACGGGACTATCGGGAGGGACCTGGGAGCTGTTTTTT

j_gene: TRBJ2-3
d_gene: TRBD1
v_gene: TRBV20-1
abundance: many
CDR3aa: CSAQLIQGAEMDTQYF
CDR3nt: TGCAGTGCGCAACTTATACAGGGGGCGGAGATGGATACGCAGTATTTT

j_gene: TRBJ2-1
d_gene: NA
v_gene: TRBV15
abundance: many
CDR3aa: CATSREQFSYNEQFF
CDR3nt: TGTGCCACCAGCAGAGAACAGTTCTCCTACAATGAGCAGTTCTTC

j_gene: TRBJ1-2
d_gene: TRBD1
v_gene: TRBV28
abundance: many
CDR3aa: CASSLVTGANYGYTF
CDR3nt: TGTGCCAGCAGTTTGGTTACAGGGGCGAACTATGGCTACACCTTC

j_gene: TRBJ2-1
d_gene: NA
v_gene: TRBV7-9
abundance: many
CDR3aa: CASSSAMGIHNEQFF
CDR3nt: TGTGCCAGCAGCTCCGCTATGGGGATCCACAATGAGCAGTTCTTC

j_gene: TRBJ2-2
d_gene: NA
v_gene: TRBV6-1
abundance: few
CDR3aa: CAIPKAGQGELFF
CDR3nt: TGTGCCATCCCAAAGGCCGGACAGGGGGAGCTGTTTTTT

j_gene: TRBJ2-7
d_gene: NA
v_gene: TRBV19
abundance: many
CDR3aa: CASIVDEQYF
CDR3nt: TGTGCCAGTATAGTTGACGAGCAGTACTTC

j_gene: TRBJ1-2
d_gene: NA
v_gene: TRBV12-3/TRBV12-4
abundance: many
CDR3aa: CASTLGDRPNYGYTF
CDR3nt: TGTGCCAGCACCTTGGGCGACAGGCCTAACTATGGCTACACCTTC

j_gene: TRBJ2-5
d_gene: NA
v_gene: TRBV20-1
abundance: many
CDR3aa: CSARDGGMRFLETQYF
CDR3nt: TGCAGTGCTAGAGACGGCGGGATGCGTTTTTTAGAGACCCAGTACTTC

j_gene: TRBJ1-2
d_gene: NA
v_gene: TRBV12-3/TRBV12-4
abundance: few
CDR3aa: CVSIAGAWTAGYGYTF
CDR3nt: TGTGTCAGCATCGCCGGTGCCTGGACAGCGGGCTATGGCTACACCTTC

j_gene: TRBJ1-1
d_gene: NA
v_gene: TRBV6-1
abundance: many
CDR3aa: CASSEDPTDMNTEAFF
CDR3nt: TGTGCCAGCAGTGAAGACCCGACGGATATGAACACTGAAGCTTTCTTT

j_gene: TRBJ2-1
d_gene: TRBD2
v_gene: TRBV7-2
abundance: many
CDR3aa: CASSLNTPFSGGMVEQFF
CDR3nt: TGTGCCAGCAGCTTAAACACCCCTTTCTCGGGAGGAATGGTTGAGCAGTTCTTC

j_gene: TRBJ1-2
d_gene: TRBD1
v_gene: TRBV10-3
abundance: many
CDR3aa: CAISEGNRGFNYGYTF
CDR3nt: TGTGCCATCAGTGAAGGGAACAGGGGGTTTAACTATGGCTACACCTTC

j_gene: TRBJ2-7
d_gene: NA
v_gene: TRBV24-1
abundance: many
CDR3aa: CATSYRASYEQYF
CDR3nt: TGTGCCACCAGTTACCGGGCTTCCTACGAGCAGTACTTC

j_gene: TRBJ2-1
d_gene: NA
v_gene: TRBV6-5
abundance: many
CDR3aa: CASSYVEGSYNEQFF
CDR3nt: TGTGCCAGCAGTTACGTTGAGGGCAGCTACAATGAGCAGTTCTTC

j_gene: TRBJ2-2
d_gene: NA
v_gene: TRBV6-1
abundance: many
CDR3aa: CAIGAGTPYTGELFF
CDR3nt: TGTGCCATTGGAGCCGGGACGCCATACACCGGGGAGCTGTTTTTT

j_gene: TRBJ2-3
d_gene: NA
v_gene: TRBV2
abundance: many
CDR3aa: CASSEPGYRVTFNTQYF
CDR3nt: TGTGCCAGCAGTGAGCCGGGTTACAGGGTTACGTTTAATACGCAGTATTTT

j_gene: TRBJ2-6
d_gene: TRBD1
v_gene: TRBV3-1
abundance: NA
CDR3aa: CASSRDRSISGANVLTF
CDR3nt: TGTGCCAGCAGCCGGGACAGGAGCATCTCTGGGGCCAACGTCCTGACTTTC

j_gene: TRBJ2-2
d_gene: TRBD1
v_gene: TRBV20-1
abundance: many
CDR3aa: CSAKQSGTGPGTGELFF
CDR3nt: TGCAGTGCTAAACAATCCGGGACAGGGCCGGGGACCGGGGAGCTGTTTTTT

j_gene: TRBJ2-1
d_gene: NA
v_gene: TRBV20-1
abundance: few
CDR3aa: CSGRPGYNEQFF
CDR3nt: TGCAGTGGCAGACCAGGTTACAATGAGCAGTTCTTC

j_gene: TRBJ2-2
d_gene: NA
v_gene: TRBV15
abundance: many
CDR3aa: CATSRDTGTNTGELFF
CDR3nt: TGTGCCACCAGCAGAGATACAGGGACCAACACCGGGGAGCTGTTTTTT

j_gene: TRBJ2-5
d_gene: NA
v_gene: TRBV7-9
abundance: many
CDR3aa: CASSGVGETQYF
CDR3nt: TGTGCCAGCAGTGGGGTGGGAGAGACCCAGTACTTC

j_gene: TRBJ2-5
d_gene: NA
v_gene: TRBV12-3/TRBV12-4
abundance: NA
CDR3aa: CASMPTVTEETQYF
CDR3nt: TGTGCCAGCATGCCTACCGTGACGGAAGAGACCCAGTACTTC

j_gene: TRBJ2-7
d_gene: TRBD1
v_gene: TRBV5-1
abundance: NA
CDR3aa: CASSLPRTGVWFYEQYF
CDR3nt: TGCGCCAGCAGCTTGCCAAGGACAGGTGTCTGGTTCTACGAGCAGTACTTC

j_gene: TRBJ2-7
d_gene: NA
v_gene: TRBV28
abundance: few
CDR3aa: CASISGRGLYEQYF
CDR3nt: TGTGCCAGCATTTCAGGCAGGGGTTTGTACGAGCAGTACTTC

j_gene: TRBJ2-1
d_gene: NA
v_gene: TRBV11-2
abundance: many
CDR3aa: CASSSLSRGTEQFF
CDR3nt: TGTGCCAGCAGCTCCCTTAGTAGAGGGACTGAGCAGTTCTTC